This passage covers 32 T cell receptor beta chains from one sample sequenced in a study of neurological immune-mediated disorders. TCRdb reanalysed the 5' RACE reads using MiXCR and keeps one entry per CDR3 protein. The table shows about 40,000 distinct CDR3 sequences, with roughly 2.5% occurring only once. Material: PBMCs. These receptors all come from a man in his fifties or sixties with multiple sclerosis.

This clonotype was recorded at least ten times. V usage is TRBV20-1 and J usage is TRBJ2-2, with TRBD2 matching over 7 bases. Germline trimming cut 3 bases from V and 7 bases from J; bases unmatched to any gene: 5. CDR1 is DFQATT, CDR2 SNEGSKA, per germline (reference sequence). This CDR3 contains 13 residues. The CDR3 protein is CSASGGYGGELFF. The CDR3 DNA follows: TGCAGTGCTAGCGGGGGGTACGGCGGGGAGCTGTTTTTT.

V and J are TRBV6-5 and TRBJ2-5; D unresolved. This CDR3 is built from 11 residues. Germline assignment: CDR1 MNHEY and CDR2 SVGAGI. V was clipped by 3 bases and J by 4 bases, with 3 bases between them. The CDR3 protein is CASSYRETQYF. The CDR3 DNA reads as TGTGCCAGCAGTTATAGAGAGACCCAGTACTTC.

This clonotype was detected ten times or more. This chain uses TRBV5-1 with TRBJ2-3; 14 nucleotides match TRBD2. CDR3 length equals 16 residues. Germline CDR1 and CDR2: SGHRS and YFSETQ. Losses at the gene ends were 4 bases for V and 6 bases for J; bases not matched to a gene: 7. CDR3 in amino acids: CASSPGLAGAVDTQYF. Written as DNA, the CDR3 is TGCGCCAGCAGCCCGGGACTAGCGGGGGCGGTGGATACGCAGTATTTT. Looking up the rest from reference TRBV5-1 and TRBJ2-3 gives the full variable domain: KAGVTQTPRYLIKTRGQQVTLSCSPISGHRSVSWYQQTPGQGLQFLFEYFSETQRNKGNFPGRFSGRQFSNSRSEMNVSTLELGDSALYLCASSPGLAGAVDTQYFGPGTRLTVL.

This clonotype was counted at least ten times. The rearrangement uses TRBV3-1 and TRBJ2-7; D gene uncertain. V lost 1 base, J lost 3 bases, and 10 bases lay in between. This CDR3 comprises 14 residues. Germline V gives CDR1 LGHDT, CDR2 YNNKEL (reference sequence). Here the CDR3 DNA reads TGTGCCAGCAGCCAAGGAGATTCCGTCTACGAGCAGTACTTC. The encoded protein is CASSQGDSVYEQYF.

As regards this clonotype: A much more abundant neighbour one base away suggests this may be a read error. The chain uses TRBV20-1 and TRBJ2-1; D possibly corresponds to TRBD2 (5 bases). Germline V gene sequence: CDR1 DFQATT, CDR2 SNEGSKA (reference sequence). V was pared by 1 base and J by 7 bases, with 8 bases between. The CDR3 runs 12 residues. CDR3 sequence reads: CSARGTENEQFF. The DNA for the CDR3 is TGCAGTGCTAGAGGGACTGAAAATGAGCAGTTCTTC.

There are many counts of this clonotype. V usage is TRBV29-1 and J usage is TRBJ2-7; D unresolved. The CDR3 length is 12 residues. V was cut by 4 bases and J by 7 bases, with 14 bases left in between. The germline CDR1 and CDR2 sequences are SQVTM and ANQGSEA. This CDR3 is CSVGAGDFEQYF. CDR3 DNA sequence: TGCAGCGTTGGGGCAGGCGACTTTGAGCAGTACTTC.

This clonotype was counted ten times or more. The junction departs from germline at one end; a sequencing error may be responsible. The chain uses TRBV5-5 and TRBJ1-6; D is possibly TRBD1 (5 bases). CDR1 SGHKS and CDR2 YYEKEE come from the germline V gene (reference sequence). The CDR3 is 15 residues long. The CDR3 protein is CASSLTFGANSPLNF. The CDR3 DNA follows: TGTGCCAGCAGTTTAACCTTCGGGGCCAATTCACCCCTCAACTTT.

Points on this clonotype: Being one base from a much bigger clone, this may be a read error. The rearrangement uses TRBV7-2 and TRBJ1-5, with D maybe TRBD1 (5 bases). Trimming took off 5 bases at V and 11 bases at J, with 13 bases between the two ends. There are 12 residues in the CDR3. The germline CDR1 and CDR2 sequences are SGHTA and FQGNSA. The CDR3 region is CASSAPGGAQHF. The CDR3 DNA is TGTGCCAGCAGCGCACCGGGGGGGGCCCAGCATTTT.

This clonotype was observed many times. This chain uses TRBV5-6 with TRBJ1-1; D not certain. From germline, CDR1 is SGHDT and CDR2 YYEEEE. This CDR3 contains 12 residues. V was trimmed by 3 bases and J by 7 bases, leaving 10 bases between them. This chain's CDR3 is CASSSSGYEAFF. CDR3 nucleotide sequence: TGTGCCAGCAGCTCATCCGGTTATGAAGCTTTCTTT.

The table lists this clonotype with many counts. The rearrangement uses TRBV27 and TRBJ2-1; D remains unclear. CDR1 is MNHEY and CDR2 is SMNVEV in the germline V gene (reference sequence). The V and J ends lost 9 bases and 4 bases respectively, with 10 bases between them. The CDR3 is made up of 12 amino acids. This chain's CDR3 is CASSTLYNEQFF. The CDR3 DNA sequence: TGTGCCAGTTCGACACTTTACAATGAGCAGTTCTTC.

This clonotype appeared many times. The chain couples TRBV12-3 or TRBV12-4 to TRBJ2-7; TRBD1 is a possible D gene (6 bases). The CDR3 totals 14 residues. Trimming cost V 2 bases and J 1 base, with 9 bases left between them. The CDR3 here is CASSLNRASYEQYF. Written as DNA, the CDR3 is TGTGCCAGCAGTTTAAACAGGGCGTCCTACGAGCAGTACTTC.

This clonotype was seen ten or more times. This chain joins TRBV28 and TRBJ2-4; 9 nucleotides align to TRBD1. Trimming cost V 7 bases and J 7 bases; bases outside gene matches: 8. This CDR3 is 14 amino acids long. Germline values: CDR1 MDHEN, CDR2 SYDVKM. The chain's CDR3 is CASTRHGTGNIQYF. In DNA, the CDR3 is TGTGCCAGCACCCGCCACGGGACAGGGAACATTCAGTACTTC.

This clonotype was observed many times. The gene calls are TRBV7-6 and TRBJ2-5; D possibly corresponds to TRBD1 (5 bases). The V gene lost 1 base and the J gene lost 4 bases, with 10 bases spanning the gap. The length of the CDR3 is 14 residues. Germline assignment: CDR1 SGHVS and CDR2 FNYEAQ. The chain's CDR3 is CASSLGQKVETQYF. The CDR3 region has the DNA TGTGCCAGCAGCTTAGGACAGAAAGTAGAGACCCAGTACTTC. Supplemented by reference TRBV7-6 and TRBJ2-5, the full variable domain reads GAGVSQSPRYKVTKRGQDVALRCDPISGHVSLYWYRQALGQGPEFLTYFNYEAQQDKSGLPNDRFSAERPEGSISTLTIQRTEQRDSAMYRCASSLGQKVETQYFGPGTRLLVL.

This clonotype was counted ten times or more. V gene TRBV5-1 combines with J gene TRBJ2-2; D is tentatively TRBD1 or TRBD2 (6 bases each). The ends were cut back, 0 bases at V and 6 bases at J, with 9 bases in the middle. Germline CDR1 SGHRS, CDR2 YFSETQ. The CDR3 covers 14 residues. CDR3 amino acids: CASSLDREAGELFF. For the CDR3, the DNA is TGCGCCAGCAGCTTGGACAGGGAGGCCGGGGAGCTGTTTTTT.

This clonotype was seen many times. V gene TRBV5-1 combines with J gene TRBJ2-2; unclear D gene. Germline CDR1 SGHRS, CDR2 YFSETQ. With 2 bases removed from V and 5 bases from J, the gap between germline ends came to 13 bases. This CDR3 is 15 amino acids long. Here the CDR3 reads CASSFSALGTGELFF. The CDR3 DNA reads as TGCGCCAGCAGCTTTTCAGCTTTGGGGACCGGGGAGCTGTTTTTT. Full variable domain (outside the CDR3, taken from reference TRBV5-1 and TRBJ2-2): KAGVTQTPRYLIKTRGQQVTLSCSPISGHRSVSWYQQTPGQGLQFLFEYFSETQRNKGNFPGRFSGRQFSNSRSEMNVSTLELGDSALYLCASSFSALGTGELFFGEGSRLTVL.

A few counts support this clonotype. The junction does not match germline at one end; this may be a read error. This chain links TRBV28 with TRBJ1-5; possible D gene TRBD1, 5 bases. This CDR3 is 14 amino acids long. Germline CDR1 and CDR2: MDHEN and SYDVKM. The CDR3, as DNA: TGTGCCAGCAGTCCAGGGAATCGGCATCAGCCCCAGAATTTT. Protein: CASSPGNRHQPQNF. The entire variable domain, with the rest obtained from reference TRBV28 and TRBJ1-5, is as follows: DVKVTQSSRYLVKRTGEKVFLECVQDMDHENMFWYRQDPGLGLRLIYFSYDVKMKEKGDIPEGYSVSREKKERFSLILESASTNQTSMYLCASSPGNRHQPQNFGDGTRLSIL.

This clonotype was recorded many times. The chain is built from TRBV12-3 or TRBV12-4 and TRBJ1-3, with TRBD1 as a possible D gene (6 bases). CDR3 size: 17 residues. The V gene lost 6 bases and the J gene lost 4 bases, with 22 bases spanning the gap. CDR3 DNA sequence: TGTGCCAGCAGGGCGTACAGGGTTTCGGGAGAGGGAAACACCATATATTTT. Translating it yields CASRAYRVSGEGNTIYF.

At least ten counts were recorded for this clonotype. This rearrangement joins TRBV20-1 to TRBJ2-3; possibly TRBD1 or TRBD2 for D (6 bases each). This CDR3 has 14 residues. V lost 3 bases to trimming and J lost 0 bases, with 10 bases between them. The germline CDR1 and CDR2 sequences are DFQATT and SNEGSKA (reference sequence). The CDR3 sequence: CSASGGVSTDTQYF. Written as DNA, the CDR3 is TGCAGTGCTAGCGGGGGCGTTAGCACAGATACGCAGTATTTT.

In this sample, this clonotype turned up many times. The chain employs TRBV21-1 and TRBJ2-1; the table's D call TRBD1 went unverified against the DNA. TRBV21-1 is a documented pseudogene. The CDR3 length is 15 residues. The DNA of the CDR3 is TGTGCCAGAATTTCCCGGGACAGGGAAATCAATGAGCAGTTCTTC. As protein: CARISRDREINEQFF.

The table lists this clonotype with many counts. The chain uses TRBV9 and TRBJ2-7; a weak D match, TRBD1 (5 bases). With 3 bases removed from V and 4 bases from J, the gap between germline ends came to 17 bases. CDR1 is SGDLS, CDR2 YYNGEE, per germline. The length of the CDR3 is 15 residues. CDR3 sequence reads: CASSETPGLSYEQYF. The CDR3 nucleotides read TGTGCCAGCAGCGAGACCCCAGGGTTGTCTTACGAGCAGTACTTC.

Ten or more counts support this clonotype. V gene TRBV7-6 combines with J gene TRBJ1-4, with D possibly TRBD1 on 5 matching bases. Trimming removed 5 bases at V and 6 bases at J, with 13 bases between. This CDR3 has 14 amino acids. CDR1 and CDR2 from the germline V gene are SGHVS and FNYEAQ. The CDR3 DNA reads TGTGCCAGCAGCATCGAAGTGGGGGATGAAAAACTGTTTTTT. This translates into CASSIEVGDEKLFF.

This clonotype was recorded at least ten times. CDR3 amino acids: CASSLAVGEAYEQYF. In DNA form, the CDR3 reads TGCGCCAGCAGCTTGGCCGTTGGAGAGGCCTACGAGCAGTACTTC. The chain recombines TRBV5-1 with TRBJ2-7; no clear D. Trimming stripped 0 bases from V and 2 bases from J, with 12 bases between. Germline assignment: CDR1 SGHRS and CDR2 YFSETQ. The CDR3 is made up of 15 amino acids.

This clonotype was detected many times. This chain uses TRBV2 with TRBJ1-5, with D tentatively TRBD1 (5 bases). The V end lost 0 bases, the J end lost 1 base, and 10 bases lay between the germline ends. The CDR3 sequence is 16 residues long. Germline V gene lookup returns CDR1 SNHLY and CDR2 FYNNEI. The CDR3 loop is CASSEALRDSNQPQHF. The CDR3 bases are TGTGCCAGCAGTGAAGCGCTTCGGGACAGCAATCAGCCCCAGCATTTT.

Ten or more counts support this clonotype. J is TRBJ2-7 and V is TRBV3-1; no definite D call. V was clipped by 0 bases and J by 3 bases, with 12 bases between them. Germline assignment: CDR1 LGHDT and CDR2 YNNKEL (reference sequence). This CDR3 region has 15 residues. The CDR3 sequence is CASSQDLGVGYEQYF. The CDR3 bases are TGTGCCAGCAGCCAAGATCTGGGTGTAGGCTACGAGCAGTACTTC.

This clonotype occurred many times. This chain links TRBV6-1 with TRBJ2-1, with no clear D. The CDR3 contains 13 residues. Germline loops: CDR1 MNHNS, CDR2 SASEGT. The V end was cut by 2 bases, the J end by 8 bases, with 10 bases between. The CDR3 DNA reads TGTGCCAGCAGTGAATTAGGAGACGATGAGCAGTTCTTC. Translation gives CASSELGDDEQFF.

In this sample, this clonotype turned up a few times. A read error is possible here, since a much larger clone lies one base away. The chain is built from TRBV27 and TRBJ1-1; the D is unclear. The germline CDR1 and CDR2 sequences are MNHEY and SMNVEV (reference sequence). The CDR3 extends over 15 amino acids. The CDR3 DNA follows: TGTGCCAGCAGGTCTCTCAGGTTTAGAGGGCTTTCAGCTCTCTTT. It encodes CASRSLRFRGLSALF.

Many counts were recorded for this clonotype. This chain joins TRBV2 and TRBJ1-1, with a tentative D call TRBD1 (6 bases). V was shortened by 6 bases and J by 4 bases, with 18 bases between the two germline ends. The CDR3 contains 15 residues. Germline-derived CDR1 and CDR2 are SNHLY and FYNNEI. Here the CDR3 reads CASSPQGASGTEAFF. In nucleotides, the CDR3 is TGTGCCAGCAGCCCACAGGGCGCATCGGGCACTGAAGCTTTCTTT.

This clonotype was counted ten times or more. The chain employs TRBV5-1 and TRBJ1-6; D perhaps matches TRBD1 (5 bases). The CDR3 sequence is 13 residues long. CDR1 and CDR2 (germline): SGHRS, YFSETQ. The V and J ends lost 3 bases and 8 bases respectively, with 9 bases between them. In nucleotides, the CDR3 is TGCGCCAGCAGCTGGGGACCCGATTCACCCCTCCACTTT. Translating gives CASSWGPDSPLHF.

There are many counts of this clonotype. The chain uses TRBV9 and TRBJ2-2; perhaps TRBD1 as D (6 bases). Between the trimmed V and J ends, which lost 4 bases and 3 bases, there was a span of 19 bases. The CDR3 is made up of 17 amino acids. CDR1 is SGDLS and CDR2 is YYNGEE in the germline V gene. The CDR3 is CASSKGDGAWYTGELFF. In DNA, the CDR3 is TGTGCCAGCAGCAAGGGGGACGGGGCCTGGTACACCGGGGAGCTGTTTTTT.

This clonotype was found many times. The rearrangement links TRBV15 to TRBJ2-7; tentative D call: TRBD1 (6 bases). The CDR3 spans 13 residues. The germline V gene has CDR1 LNHNV and CDR2 YYDKDF (reference sequence). V was trimmed by 6 bases and J by 4 bases, leaving 13 bases between them. This chain's CDR3 is CATSEDSVYEQYF. The CDR3 DNA reads TGTGCCACCAGTGAGGACAGCGTTTACGAGCAGTACTTC. The full variable domain, with the rest looked up from reference TRBV15 and TRBJ2-7, is DAMVIQNPRYQVTQFGKPVTLSCSQTLNHNVMYWYQQKSSQAPKLLFHYYDKDFNNEADTPDNFQSRRPNTSFCFLDIRSPGLGDTAMYLCATSEDSVYEQYFGPGTRLTVT.

This clonotype was found many times. Here the CDR3 reads CASSLLQANEQFF. As DNA, the CDR3 is TGTGCCAGCAGCTTGCTGCAGGCCAATGAGCAGTTCTTC. J is TRBJ2-1 and V is TRBV5-6; D uncertain. The V end lost 1 base, the J end lost 6 bases, and 8 bases lay between the germline ends. From germline, CDR1 is SGHDT and CDR2 YYEEEE. This CDR3 is 13 amino acids long.

This clonotype was seen ten or more times. V and J are TRBV20-1 and TRBJ2-2; D remains unclear. This CDR3 region has 13 residues. In germline, CDR1 is DFQATT, CDR2 SNEGSKA (reference sequence). V gave up 6 bases and J gave up 4 bases, with 12 bases separating them. The CDR3 bases are TGCAGTGCCCTGACCCCGGGCACCGGGGAGCTGTTTTTT. Amino acid sequence: CSALTPGTGELFF.